This TCR beta chain was recovered during a study of T cell responses to AZD1222 COVID-19 vaccine. This CDR3 is built from 12 residues. Trimming took off 6 bases at V and 2 bases at J, with 7 bases between the two ends. Germline lookup yields CDR1 MNHEY and CDR2 SVGAGI. Repertoires were generated with immunoSEQ multiplex PCR, while TCRdb's copy carries only in-frame clones and drops some. The sample contains 110,000 to 150,000 clones, 93% of which appear only once. The source is an adult in good health. The V call is TRBV6-5, the J call TRBJ2-5; D is undetermined. Source: peripheral blood, taken on day 0 of AZD1222 vaccination. The CDR3 DNA reads as TGTGCCAGCAGCCCCTTTCAAGAGACCCAGTACTTC. Its protein product is CASSPFQETQYF.